Presented here are 14 T cell receptor beta chains from one specimen sequenced in a study of CD8 T cells in Susac syndrome. It was with random hexamers that roughly 0.45 to 1 ug RNA was reverse transcribed. TCRdb reprocessed the immunoSEQ multiplex PCR reads with MiXCR, giving one entry per CDR3 protein. The data contain under 300,000 distinct CDR3 sequences, around 96% of them singletons. Sequencing was performed on CD4+ T cells from PBMCs. The receptors stem from a human donor with Susac syndrome.

The chain combines TRBV20-1 with TRBJ2-1; 13 nucleotides line up with TRBD2. V shed 6 bases and J 6 bases; nucleotides not matched to a gene: 5. The CDR3 length is 14 residues. Per the germline V gene, CDR1 is DFQATT and CDR2 is SNEGSKA (reference sequence). The CDR3, as DNA: TGCAGTGCGGCCGGACTAGCGGGAGTCAATGAGCAGTTCTTC. Translating it yields CSAAGLAGVNEQFF.

The chain carries TRBV6-5 and TRBJ1-3; D ambiguous. The CDR3 is 15 residues long. CDR1 and CDR2 from the germline V gene are MNHEY and SVGAGI. Trimming removed 6 bases at V and 0 bases at J, with 12 bases between. The CDR3 protein is CASSYQLFSGNTIYF. The CDR3 nucleotides are TGTGCCAGCAGCTACCAACTTTTCTCTGGAAACACCATATATTTT.

The rearrangement joins TRBV12-3 or TRBV12-4 to TRBJ2-6; D remains unclear. This CDR3 comprises 15 residues. The V gene lost 3 bases and the J gene lost 1 base, with 7 bases spanning the gap. CDR3 in amino acids: CASSFSGSGANVLTF. CDR3 DNA: TGTGCCAGCAGTTTTTCCGGGTCTGGGGCCAACGTCCTGACTTTC.

The chain joins TRBV19 to TRBJ1-2, with D tentatively TRBD1 (5 bases). The germline CDR1 and CDR2 sequences are LNHDA and SQIVND (reference sequence). Trimming pared 5 bases from V and 7 bases from J, leaving 23 bases between. This CDR3 has 16 amino acids. Here the CDR3 DNA reads TGTGCCAGTAGTGCCCAGGGTCTAAGGGCTGTCGTTGGCTACACCTTC. Its protein is CASSAQGLRAVVGYTF.

The gene calls are TRBV13 and TRBJ1-1; 7 nucleotides align to TRBD1. The CDR3 totals 13 residues. Looked up from germline, CDR1 is PRHDT and CDR2 is FYEKMQ (reference sequence). Trimming cost V 10 bases and J 1 base; bases outside gene matches: 6. In DNA form, the CDR3 reads TGTGCCACTCACAGGGGAACGAACACTGAAGCTTTCTTT. Its translation is CATHRGTNTEAFF.

The chain links TRBV19 to TRBJ2-6; D call uncertain. V was cut by 5 bases and J by 4 bases, with 12 bases left in between. The CDR3 spans 15 residues. Looked up from germline, CDR1 is LNHDA and CDR2 is SQIVND (reference sequence). The CDR3 protein is CASSPTGGGANVLTF. Here the CDR3 DNA reads TGTGCCAGTAGTCCCACCGGTGGAGGGGCCAACGTCCTGACTTTC. The variable domain in full, with the rest retrieved from reference TRBV19 and TRBJ2-6, is DGGITQSPKYLFRKEGQNVTLSCEQNLNHDAMYWYRQDPGQGLRLIYYSQIVNDFQKGDIAEGYSVSREKKESFPLTVTSAQKNPTAFYLCASSPTGGGANVLTFGAGSRLTVL.

The chain employs TRBV28 and TRBJ2-1, with 9 positions matching TRBD1. The CDR3 spans 13 residues. Germline V gene data show CDR1 as MDHEN and CDR2 as SYDVKM. V was pared by 6 bases and J by 9 bases, with 6 bases of the junction left unmatched. CDR3 nucleotide sequence: TGTGCCAGCAGGCCTACAGGGGGCGCTGAGCAGTTCTTC. This codes for CASRPTGGAEQFF.

The V gene is TRBV6-2 or TRBV6-3, the J gene TRBJ2-7; D uncertain. The CDR3 is 14 amino acids. Trimming shortened V by 4 bases and J by 2 bases, and 12 bases separated the two germline ends. CDR1 is MNHEY, CDR2 SVGEGT, per germline. The CDR3 nucleotides are TGTGCCAGCAGTTCGATCGGACCACCCTACGAGCAGTACTTC. Translation gives CASSSIGPPYEQYF.

The chain links TRBV14 to TRBJ1-3; 7 nucleotides align to TRBD1. The germline V gene encodes CDR1 SGHDN and CDR2 FVKESK. With V trimmed by 6 bases and J by 6 bases, 5 bases remained unmatched. This CDR3 has 13 residues. Written as DNA, the CDR3 is TGTGCCAGCAGTCCCGGGACAGAAAACACCATATATTTT. Amino acid sequence: CASSPGTENTIYF.

V gene TRBV12-3 or TRBV12-4 combines with J gene TRBJ1-2; D uncertain. The CDR3 has 15 amino acids. Trimming cost V 5 bases and J 4 bases, with 17 bases left between them. The CDR3 nucleotides read TGTGCCAGCAGTCCTAGGGCCTCCGCGACCTATGGCTACACCTTC. It specifies CASSPRASATYGYTF.

This chain joins TRBV29-1 and TRBJ1-2, with 7 bases identical to TRBD1. The germline gives CDR1 SQVTM, CDR2 ANQGSEA. The CDR3 spans 12 residues. V was pared by 7 bases and J by 8 bases, with 10 bases of the junction left unmatched. The CDR3 DNA follows: TGCAGCGACACGACAGGGTATCACGGCTACACCTTC. Encoded protein: CSDTTGYHGYTF.

This chain joins TRBV2 and TRBJ1-1; no clear D. The V end was cut by 7 bases, the J end by 4 bases, with 7 bases between. Germline values: CDR1 SNHLY, CDR2 FYNNEI. There are 11 residues in the CDR3. The CDR3 loop reads CASTVPTEAFF. Written as DNA, the CDR3 is TGTGCCAGCACCGTCCCCACTGAAGCTTTCTTT.

This clonotype showed up just once. V gene TRBV12-3 or TRBV12-4 combines with J gene TRBJ2-1, with D perhaps TRBD2 (6 bases). Trimming took 7 bases from V and 1 from J, leaving 8 bases between them. This CDR3 contains 13 residues. The CDR3 nucleotides read TGTGCCAGCATCGGGGGTTCCTACAATGAGCAGTTCTTC. Translation: CASIGGSYNEQFF.

The chain employs TRBV29-1 and TRBJ1-1; D gene uncertain. Between the trimmed V and J ends, which lost 2 bases and 5 bases, there was a span of 12 bases. This CDR3 has 13 residues. From germline, CDR1 is SQVTM and CDR2 ANQGSEA. For the CDR3, the DNA is TGCAGCGTTGAATCGAGAAACGAAACTGAAGCTTTCTTT. Translating it yields CSVESRNETEAFF.